Listed here are 17 T cell receptor beta chains from one sample, sequenced in a study of T cells expressing NK-cell markers. TCRdb reworked the 5' RACE reads into one entry per CDR3 protein, no DNA. The sample has roughly 180,000 distinct CDR3 sequences, and its top ten clones hold about 19%. Sequenced: blood T cells: a sorted CD56 or NKG2C T cell subset, CD4+ or CD8+ T cells, or bulk PBMC T cells (not recorded which). These receptors all come from a man aged 18-70 years in good health.

This sequence joins TRBV20-1 and TRBJ1-1. There are 12 residues in the CDR3. Germline V gene sequence: CDR1 DFQATT, CDR2 SNEGSKA (reference sequence). CDR3 in amino acids: CSARRGGTEAFF.

The CDR3 region is CASSRDGTTDTQYF. The rearrangement uses TRBV9 and TRBJ2-3; the D gene TCRdb calls, TRBD1, cannot be checked with no DNA. Germline V gene lookup returns CDR1 SGDLS and CDR2 YYNGEE. CDR3 length equals 14 residues.

The chain recombines TRBV4-2 with TRBJ2-2; TCRdb returns TRBD2, unconfirmable since there is no DNA. The CDR3 runs 17 residues. Germline V gives CDR1 LGHNA, CDR2 YNFKEQ. CDR3 sequence: CASSPLAGGTNTGELFF.

This chain joins TRBV15 and TRBJ1-4; the TCRdb D gene call, TRBD1, has no DNA to confirm it. Germline V gene lookup returns CDR1 LNHNV and CDR2 YYDKDF (reference sequence). The CDR3 totals 14 residues. CDR3 sequence: CATSMGGIGEKLFF.

The J gene is TRBJ2-5, the V gene TRBV20-1. The CDR3 loop spans 14 amino acids. The V gene's germline CDR1 is DFQATT and CDR2 SNEGSKA (reference sequence). CDR3 sequence reads: CSTQPAWVGETQYF.

This CDR3 reads CASSRGIQGRGIDGYTF. The chain couples TRBV7-9 to TRBJ1-2; TCRdb calls TRBD1, which cannot be checked without DNA. The CDR3 covers 17 residues. Per the germline V gene, CDR1 is SEHNR and CDR2 is FQNEAQ (reference sequence).

V gene TRBV7-8 combines with J gene TRBJ1-5; TCRdb calls TRBD1, which cannot be checked without DNA. The CDR3 is made up of 14 amino acids. Germline loops: CDR1 SGHVS, CDR2 FQNEAQ. This CDR3 is CASSWGQENQPQHF.

The chain couples TRBV5-1 to TRBJ2-2; TCRdb's D gene call, TRBD1, goes unchecked for lack of DNA. The CDR3 runs 14 residues. Germline V lookup: CDR1 SGHRS, CDR2 YFSETQ. The CDR3 sequence is CASSPRQGPGELFF.

This chain connects TRBV4-2 to TRBJ2-5; there is no DNA to check the TCRdb D call of TRBD1. Germline CDR1 and CDR2: LGHNA and YNFKEQ. The CDR3 length is 13 residues. CDR3 residues: CASSQGGQETQYF.

The V and J genes are TRBV12-5 and TRBJ2-1; absent DNA, TCRdb's TRBD2 call cannot be checked. This CDR3 comprises 16 residues. Germline CDR1 reads LGHNT; CDR2 reads FRNRAP. This CDR3 reads CASGLGASGPWNEQFF.

The chain combines TRBV27 with TRBJ2-7; without DNA, the TCRdb call of TRBD2 cannot be checked. Germline V gives CDR1 MNHEY, CDR2 SMNVEV (reference sequence). This CDR3 region has 16 residues. The CDR3 spells CASSSRLARSSYEQYF.

J is TRBJ1-2 and V is TRBV19. The length of the CDR3 is 16 residues. CDR1 and CDR2 (germline): LNHDA, SQIVND (reference sequence). The CDR3 region is CASSMNGDRLNYGYTF.

The gene calls are TRBV7-9 and TRBJ2-5; TCRdb's D call, TRBD1, is unchecked because there is no DNA. Per germline, CDR1 SEHNR and CDR2 FQNEAQ (reference sequence). The CDR3 covers 17 residues. The CDR3 reads CASSLGSWDTFQETQYF.

The chain employs TRBV2 and TRBJ1-1; without DNA, the TCRdb call of TRBD1 cannot be checked. There are 15 residues in the CDR3. Germline loops: CDR1 SNHLY, CDR2 FYNNEI. CDR3 loop: CASSESGTVNTEAFF.

V is TRBV9 and J is TRBJ2-6; TCRdb's assignment of TRBD1 cannot be checked, as there is no DNA. The germline CDR1 and CDR2 sequences are SGDLS and YYNGEE. The CDR3 runs to 18 residues. The CDR3 region is CASSVSRTGVSGANVLTF.

The chain is built from TRBV9 and TRBJ2-1; TCRdb returns TRBD2, unconfirmable since there is no DNA. This CDR3 is built from 20 residues. Germline lookup yields CDR1 SGDLS and CDR2 YYNGEE. The CDR3 sequence is CASSVGGSGGQRKTYNEQFF.

The J gene is TRBJ1-1, the V gene TRBV6-1; the TCRdb call, TRBD1, lacks DNA for checking. This CDR3 comprises 13 residues. CDR1 and CDR2 (germline): MNHNS, SASEGT. The CDR3 is CAISTGGRTEAFF.